The rows below give T cell receptor beta chains drawn from one sample of a study of cytomegalovirus exposure and HLA in healthy donors. Clones were read by immunoSEQ multiplex PCR, and TCRdb kept only the in-frame ones, dropping some. The sample lists 110,000 to 150,000 clones; roughly 77% were seen once. The sample comprised PBMCs. These receptors originate from a woman younger than 45 in good health and CMV-seronegative. Both conserved end residues are part of each CDR3.

j_call v_call cdr3_aa
TRBJ2-3 TRBV7-9 CSSSLSLASSLADTQYF
TRBJ1-1 TRBV7-3 CASSLGGAGRRAFF
TRBJ2-2 TRBV7-3 CASSENRGGTGELFF
TRBJ1-5 TRBV28 CASRRQGNQPQHF
TRBJ2-1 TRBV4-2 CASSQDPLAGSYNEQFF
TRBJ2-7 TRBV5-6 CASSLVPTGGEQYF
TRBJ2-7 TRBV4-2 CASSPDPLAGEQYF
TRBJ1-1 TRBV5-5 CASSLAVMNTEAFF
TRBJ2-1 TRBV19 CASSIGRGSYNEQFF
TRBJ1-2 TRBV28 CASSLLGQAIEGYTF
TRBJ1-1 TRBV5-6 CASSLGRQVEAFF
TRBJ1-2 TRBV28 CASSLEGNYGYTF
TRBJ2-1 TRBV9 CASNRDFSYNEQFF
TRBJ1-1 TRBV19 CASSIAGQTMNTEAFF
TRBJ1-5 TRBV4-2 CASSRELRSNQPQHF
TRBJ2-7 TRBV6-6 CASSGTGGYEQYF
TRBJ2-7 TRBV5-4 CASSIGQGALGEQYF
TRBJ2-7 TRBV5-4 CASSREAPSYEQYF
TRBJ2-3 TRBV7-2 CASSLVGDTDTQYF
TRBJ2-7 TRBV5-1 CASSLGGSDYSYEQYF
TRBJ1-3 TRBV28 CASSNTRVGGNTIYF
TRBJ1-1 TRBV18 CASSAGTANTEAFF
TRBJ1-4 TRBV19 CASRRDRQGIKLFF
TRBJ1-2 TRBV7-2 CASSPRNRLYGYTF
TRBJ2-2 TRBV11-2 CASSFDTSRGRTGELFF
TRBJ1-3 TRBV9 CASSVAGALSGNTIYF
TRBJ1-4 TRBV2 CASTGQGTEKLFF
TRBJ1-2 TRBV5-1 CASSLPRDRGSDYGYTF
TRBJ2-1 TRBV5-1 CASSLVVGGGAYNEQFF
TRBJ2-1 TRBV5-1 CASSLAGTSGANEQFF
TRBJ1-3 TRBV4-1 CASSQDPGIGNTIYF
TRBJ1-5 TRBV5-1 CASSLRGRNQPQHF
TRBJ2-5 TRBV28 CASSLGETQYF
TRBJ2-1 TRBV19 CASSITGTGVSAYNEQFF